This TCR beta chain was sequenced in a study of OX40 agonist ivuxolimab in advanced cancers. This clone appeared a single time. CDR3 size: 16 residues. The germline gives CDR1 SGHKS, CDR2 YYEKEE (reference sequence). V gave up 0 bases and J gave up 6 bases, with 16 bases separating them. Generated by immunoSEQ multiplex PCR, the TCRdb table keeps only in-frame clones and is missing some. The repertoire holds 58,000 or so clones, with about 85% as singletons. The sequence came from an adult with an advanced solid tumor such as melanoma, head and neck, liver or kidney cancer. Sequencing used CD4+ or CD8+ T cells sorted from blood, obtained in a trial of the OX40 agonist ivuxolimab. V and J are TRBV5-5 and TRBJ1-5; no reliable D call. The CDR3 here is CASSLGITGMGQPQHF. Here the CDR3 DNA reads TGTGCCAGCAGCTTGGGAATAACCGGTATGGGTCAGCCCCAGCATTTT.